This T cell receptor (beta chain) was retrieved from a study of cytomegalovirus exposure and HLA in healthy donors. General study points: In the analysis, some V segments, TRBV6-2 and TRBV6-3 included, were excluded as indistinguishable. Most TCR sequences showed up rarely, but some public TCRs showed up in many donors. A later analysis reportedly found that, within productive TCRs, an Asian-associated ancestry cluster had fewer N-insertions than the mean observed across the roughly 630 donors.

There are 15 residues in the CDR3. V lost 2 bases to trimming and J lost 5 bases; unmatched junction nucleotides: 7. Germline assignment: CDR1 MGHDK and CDR2 SYGVNS. PCR used 60 Vbeta primers and 13 Jbeta primers. The table came from immunoSEQ multiplex PCR; TCRdb's copy has only in-frame clones and leaves some out. The sample holds under 150,000 clones, about three quarters seen once. Note on this clone: The target antigen is unknown.

The sample taken for sequencing was PBMCs. The source is a woman aged 55-70 years in good health and CMV-seropositive. The chain couples TRBV25-1 to TRBJ1-2; 8 bases are shared with TRBD1. CDR3 sequence: CASSEDLQGVYGYTF. In nucleotides, the CDR3 is TGTGCCAGCAGTGAAGATCTACAGGGGGTTTATGGCTACACCTTC.